The present T cell receptor beta chain was sequenced within a study of T cells of healthy individuals. TCRdb reprocessed the 5' RACE reads via MiXCR and lists one record per CDR3 protein. The table records 75,000 to 95,000 distinct CDR3 sequences, approximately 4.7% of them present only once. The V gene's germline CDR1 is MNHNY and CDR2 SVGAGI (reference sequence). Trimming took off 0 bases at V and 7 bases at J, with 18 bases between the two ends. This CDR3 region has 16 residues. The V call is TRBV6-6, the J call TRBJ1-2; D gene ambiguous. This receptor was obtained from a female donor in good health. The CDR3 region has the DNA TGTGCCAGCAGTTACTCGTTTACGGGCGTAAACGGTGGCTACACCTTC. It specifies CASSYSFTGVNGGYTF.